The rows below give T cell receptor beta chains drawn from one sample of a study of human T cells and chemical hapten exposure. TCRdb redid the calling of the RACE reads with MiXCR, one entry per CDR3 protein. The sample records about 290,000 distinct CDR3 sequences, about 7.7% being singletons. The sample was whole blood, taken in connection with sensitization to the hapten diphenylcyclopropenone (DPC). These receptors came from a young man with alopecia areata. Some clones in this sample may be carry-over from other donors' samples. CDR3s include the opening cysteine and the closing phenylalanine or tryptophan. Only some rows state a clone size, as once, few, many or a class for expanded clones.

V	size	CDR3
TRBV15	few	CATSPSKGQETQYF
TRBV12-3/TRBV12-4	-	CASSLVRTENTDTQYF
TRBV6-5	-	CASSSPGTGYNEQFF
TRBV28	-	CASSSMPGQKTEAFF
TRBV12-3/TRBV12-4	-	CASSLQGTNNVLTF
TRBV20-1	few	CSAREPTGSPEAFF
TRBV2	many	CASSVQRTGNTIYF
TRBV27	few	CASSYLMAGGYGYTF
TRBV3-1	-	CASSQGVAGTGEQFF
TRBV2	-	CASSAQGLAGGSTDTQYF
TRBV12-3/TRBV12-4	many	CASSNLQGVRDEQYF
TRBV5-1	-	CASSLRDSLRTDTQYF
TRBV27	many	CASSFSGTYEQYF
TRBV6-2/TRBV6-3	few	CASRYTSYNEQFF
TRBV7-9	many	CASSKDRGLKNTEAFF
TRBV2	few	CASSPSEVGNQPQHF
TRBV28	-	CASYSVSYEQYF
TRBV5-5	-	CARSLVTSGGTGELFF
TRBV11-1	many	CASSFAIIRGRTDTQYF
TRBV25-1	many	CASSWAESHNYGYTF
TRBV10-2	many	CASSWDSRNEKLFF
TRBV6-5	-	CASSYIPQGVGNTIYF
TRBV5-1	many	CASSLGQGNEKLFF
TRBV5-1	few	CASSLAGTNGYTF
TRBV11-2	many	CASSLDRQTGSYNEQFF
TRBV7-3	few	CASSLNMGTDTQYF
TRBV6-2/TRBV6-3	-	CASSPGPAYEQYF
TRBV2	many	CASSPYGAAGVEQFF
TRBV27	few	CASSLSVAFNTQYF
TRBV10-3	many	CAVQGFGQETQYF
TRBV7-2	-	CASSAATGPVYGYTF
TRBV6-2/TRBV6-3	many	CASNPSGALNQPQHF
TRBV14	-	CASSQDISYEQYF
TRBV20-1	-	CSARAWRTEAFF
TRBV24-1	-	CATSDSAVTASTDTQYF
TRBV29-1	few	CSARNPDTQYF
TRBV25-1	few	CASSAQGTNEKLFF
TRBV3-1	few	CASSQDNQETQYF
TRBV5-1	few	CASSPSGVRTEAFF
TRBV6-5	few	CASRDDRWHSPLHF
TRBV7-9	few	CASRGWTYEQYF
TRBV5-5	-	CASSLSRQDYNSPLHF